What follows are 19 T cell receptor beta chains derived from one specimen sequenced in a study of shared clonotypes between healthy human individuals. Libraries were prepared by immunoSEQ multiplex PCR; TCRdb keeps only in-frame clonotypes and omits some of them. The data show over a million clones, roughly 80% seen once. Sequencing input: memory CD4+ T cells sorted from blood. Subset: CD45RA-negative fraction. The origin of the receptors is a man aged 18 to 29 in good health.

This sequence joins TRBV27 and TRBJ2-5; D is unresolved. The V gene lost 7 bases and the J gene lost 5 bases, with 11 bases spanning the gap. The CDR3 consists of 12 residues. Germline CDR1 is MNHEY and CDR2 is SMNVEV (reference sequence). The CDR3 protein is CASITNGETQYF. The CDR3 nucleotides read TGTGCCAGCATCACAAACGGGGAGACCCAGTACTTC.

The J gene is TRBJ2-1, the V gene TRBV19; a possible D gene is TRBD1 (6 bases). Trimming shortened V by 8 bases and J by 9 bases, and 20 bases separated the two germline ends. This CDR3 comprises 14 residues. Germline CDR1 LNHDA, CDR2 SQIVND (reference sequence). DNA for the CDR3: TGTGCCAGTTCCCCAAGCCAGGGGAGTGGTGAGCAGTTCTTC. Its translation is CASSPSQGSGEQFF.

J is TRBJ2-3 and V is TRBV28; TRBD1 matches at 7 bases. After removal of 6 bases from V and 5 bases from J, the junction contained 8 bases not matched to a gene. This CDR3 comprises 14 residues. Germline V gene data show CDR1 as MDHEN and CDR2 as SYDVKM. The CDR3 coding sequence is TGTGCCAGCAGCCGCGACAGGGATCAAGATACGCAGTATTTT. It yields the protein CASSRDRDQDTQYF.

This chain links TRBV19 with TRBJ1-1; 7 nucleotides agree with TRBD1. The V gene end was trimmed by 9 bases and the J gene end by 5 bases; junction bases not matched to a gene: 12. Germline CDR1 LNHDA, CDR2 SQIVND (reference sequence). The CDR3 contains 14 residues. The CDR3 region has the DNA TGTGCCAGCCTCAACCGACAGGGTGATACTGAAGCTTTCTTT. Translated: CASLNRQGDTEAFF.

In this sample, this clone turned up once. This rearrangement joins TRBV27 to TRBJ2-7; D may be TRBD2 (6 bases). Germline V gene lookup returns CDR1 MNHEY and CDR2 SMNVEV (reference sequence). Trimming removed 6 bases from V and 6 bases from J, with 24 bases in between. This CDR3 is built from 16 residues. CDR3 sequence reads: CASRGGAGRRASEQYF. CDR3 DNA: TGTGCCAGCAGAGGAGGGGCGGGACGCCGGGCCTCCGAGCAGTACTTC.

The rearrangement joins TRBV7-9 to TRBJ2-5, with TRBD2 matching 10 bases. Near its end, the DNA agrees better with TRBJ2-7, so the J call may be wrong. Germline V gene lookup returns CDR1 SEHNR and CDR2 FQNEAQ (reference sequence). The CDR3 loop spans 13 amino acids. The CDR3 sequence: CASKTSGTYEQYF. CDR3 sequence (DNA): TGTGCCAGCAAAACTAGCGGGACCTACGAGCAGTACTTC.

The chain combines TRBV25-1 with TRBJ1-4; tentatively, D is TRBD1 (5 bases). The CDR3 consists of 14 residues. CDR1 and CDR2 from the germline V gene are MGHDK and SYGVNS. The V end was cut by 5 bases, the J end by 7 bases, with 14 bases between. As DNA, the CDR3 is TGTGCCAGCAGTTGGGGGACCGCGGGTGAAAAACTGTTTTTT. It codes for CASSWGTAGEKLFF.

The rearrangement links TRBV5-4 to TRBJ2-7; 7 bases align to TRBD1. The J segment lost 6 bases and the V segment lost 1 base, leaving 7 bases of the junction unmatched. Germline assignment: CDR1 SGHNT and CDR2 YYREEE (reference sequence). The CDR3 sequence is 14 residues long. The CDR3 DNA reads TGTGCCAGCAGCTTGAAGGCAGGGGGATCCGAGCAGTACTTC. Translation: CASSLKAGGSEQYF.

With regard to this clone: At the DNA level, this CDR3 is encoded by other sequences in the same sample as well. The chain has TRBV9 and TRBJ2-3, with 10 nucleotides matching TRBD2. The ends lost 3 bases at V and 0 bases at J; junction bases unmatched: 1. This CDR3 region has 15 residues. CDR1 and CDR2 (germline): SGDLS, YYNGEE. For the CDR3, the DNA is TGTGCCAGCAGCGGGACTAGCGGAAGCACAGATACGCAGTATTTT. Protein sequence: CASSGTSGSTDTQYF.

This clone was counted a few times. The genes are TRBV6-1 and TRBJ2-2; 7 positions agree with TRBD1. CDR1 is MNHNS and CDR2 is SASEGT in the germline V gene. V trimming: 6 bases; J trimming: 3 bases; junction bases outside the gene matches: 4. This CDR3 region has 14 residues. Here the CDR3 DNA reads TGTGCCAGCAGCGGGACAGAGTACACCGGGGAGCTGTTTTTT. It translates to CASSGTEYTGELFF.

The CDR3 nucleotides read TGTGCCAGCAGCGGACCGGGACAGGGAGCAAACACCATATATTTT. Encoded protein: CASSGPGQGANTIYF. The rearrangement links TRBV9 to TRBJ1-3, with 9 bases matching TRBD1. Germline loops: CDR1 SGDLS, CDR2 YYNGEE. The ends lost 3 bases at V and 6 bases at J; junction bases unmatched: 7. The CDR3 runs 15 residues. Variable domain in full (rest from reference TRBV9 and TRBJ1-3): DSGVTQTPKHLITATGQRVTLRCSPRSGDLSVYWYQQSLDQGLQFLIQYYNGEERAKGNILERFSAQQFPDLHSELNLSSLELGDSALYFCASSGPGQGANTIYFGEGSWLTVV.

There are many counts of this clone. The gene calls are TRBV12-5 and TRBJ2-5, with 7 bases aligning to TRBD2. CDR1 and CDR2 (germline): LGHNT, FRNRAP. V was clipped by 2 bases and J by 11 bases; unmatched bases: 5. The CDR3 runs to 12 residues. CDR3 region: CASGLREDRQYF. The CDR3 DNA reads TGTGCTAGTGGTTTGCGGGAGGACCGTCAGTACTTC.

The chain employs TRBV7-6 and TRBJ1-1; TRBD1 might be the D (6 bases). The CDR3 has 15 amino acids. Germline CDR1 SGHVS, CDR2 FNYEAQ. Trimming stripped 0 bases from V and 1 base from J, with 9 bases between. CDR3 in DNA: TGTGCCAGCAGCTTAGCCCCACAGGGGAACACTGAAGCTTTCTTT. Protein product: CASSLAPQGNTEAFF.

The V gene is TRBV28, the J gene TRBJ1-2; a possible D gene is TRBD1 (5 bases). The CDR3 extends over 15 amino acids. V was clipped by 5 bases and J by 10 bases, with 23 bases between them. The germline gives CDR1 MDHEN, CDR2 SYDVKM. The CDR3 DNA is TGTGCCAGCAGTCCCCCGGGGGGAGTAACTTACTCCTACACCTTC. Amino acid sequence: CASSPPGGVTYSYTF.

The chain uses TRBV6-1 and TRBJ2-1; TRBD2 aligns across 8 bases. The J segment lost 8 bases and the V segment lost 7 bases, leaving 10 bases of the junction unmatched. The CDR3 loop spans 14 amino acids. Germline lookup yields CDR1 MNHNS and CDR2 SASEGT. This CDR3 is CASKSGRTGDEQFF. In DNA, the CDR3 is TGTGCCAGCAAGAGCGGGAGAACTGGAGATGAGCAGTTCTTC.

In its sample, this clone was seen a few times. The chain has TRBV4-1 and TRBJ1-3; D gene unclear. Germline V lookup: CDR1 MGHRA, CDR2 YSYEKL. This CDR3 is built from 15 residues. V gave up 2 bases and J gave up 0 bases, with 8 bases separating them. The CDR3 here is CASSQPPGSGNTIYF. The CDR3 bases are TGCGCCAGCAGCCAACCCCCTGGCTCTGGAAACACCATATATTTT.

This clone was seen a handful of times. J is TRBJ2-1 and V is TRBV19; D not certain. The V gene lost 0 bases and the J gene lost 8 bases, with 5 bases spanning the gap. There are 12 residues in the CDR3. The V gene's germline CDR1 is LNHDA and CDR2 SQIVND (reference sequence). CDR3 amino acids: CASSIDTYEQFF. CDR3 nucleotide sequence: TGTGCCAGTAGTATAGACACGTATGAGCAGTTCTTC.

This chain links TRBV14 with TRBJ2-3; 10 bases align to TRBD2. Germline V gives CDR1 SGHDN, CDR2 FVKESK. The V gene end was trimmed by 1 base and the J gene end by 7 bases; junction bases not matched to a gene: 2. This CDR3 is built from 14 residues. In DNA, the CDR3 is TGTGCCAGCAGCCAAGGGACTAGCGGTTATACGCAGTATTTT. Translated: CASSQGTSGYTQYF.

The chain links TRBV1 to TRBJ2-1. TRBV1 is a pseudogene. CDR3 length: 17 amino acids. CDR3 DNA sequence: TGCACCAGCAGCCAAGATCACAACGATAGCTCCTACAATGAGCAGTTCTTC. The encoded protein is CTSSQDHNDSSYNEQFF.